A single T cell receptor (gamma chain) is shown here with its context. Its antigen is not identified. These data belong to a study of Vδ1+ human thymocytes. General study results and limits: Thymic TRG and TRD repertoires appeared highly polyclonal, with Gaussian CDR3 length distributions. Unexpected Vdelta2 sequences could cause misinterpretation of bulk repertoire data. Unlike peripheral blood Vdelta1+ controls, thymic delta-chain sequences included about 20% Vdelta2 and few Vdelta3.

Alphabeta T cells were depleted, then CD3+ Vdelta1+ Vdelta2- thymocytes were FACS-sorted. Sorted Vdelta1+ thymocytes were about 97% to 99.6% pure. This CDR3 is built from 16 residues. V lost 0 bases to trimming and J lost 1 base; unmatched junction nucleotides: 9. Germline loops: CDR1 VTNTFY, CDR2 YDVSTARD (reference sequence). RNA was extracted from the cells and then reverse transcribed. Multiplex PCR used pooled V-gene forward primers and a constant-region reverse primer to amplify CDR3s. TCRdb used CATT to re-call clones from the multiplex PCR reads. The repertoire includes thousands of gamma-chain clones, roughly 40% of them detected once, and approximately 1.9% sits in the top ten.

V is TRGV3 and J is TRGJ1 or TRGJ2. The TCR was taken from a boy less than two years old who had congenital heart surgery. Sequenced input: Vdelta1+ gamma-delta thymocytes from the thymus. Stated subset: FACS-sorted CD3+ TCRalphabeta- TCRVdelta1+ TCRVdelta2- thymocytes. The CDR3 coding sequence is TGTGCCACCTGGGACAGGCCAGAGGGCAATTATTATAAGAAACTCTTT. Protein: CATWDRPEGNYYKKLF.